This is a list of T cell receptor beta chains from one sample in a study of STAT3 mutations in large granular lymphocyte leukemia. This table comes from immunoSEQ multiplex PCR, and its TCRdb copy is limited to in-frame clones, with some not included. This sample carries 15,000 to 20,000 clones, 84% of them seen once, and the ten largest clones take around 9.4%. The sequencing sample was made of peripheral blood mononuclear cells. Receptor source: a man between 50 and 59 years old with T-cell large granular lymphocyte leukemia. Some clones in this sample may be carry-over from other donors' samples. CDR3s include the opening cysteine and the closing phenylalanine or tryptophan. The D gene is left open where the match is weak. A row's size may be missing; if present it is once, few, many or a size class.

cdr3_length d_call clone_size j_call v_call cdr3_aa cdr3_nt
13 - - TRBJ1-5 TRBV6-5 CASSYSIRQPQHF TGTGCCAGCAGTTACTCAATCCGACAGCCCCAGCATTTT
13 - - TRBJ2-1 TRBV14 CASSQDDSNEQFF TGTGCCAGCAGCCAAGACGACAGCAATGAGCAGTTCTTC
14 - - TRBJ2-3 TRBV19 CASSLSRDTNTQYF TGTGCCAGTAGTCTCTCCCGGGACACAAATACGCAGTATTTT
13 - - TRBJ2-1 TRBV9 CASSVRRDNEQFF TGTGCCAGCAGCGTTCGAAGGGACAATGAGCAGTTCTTC
13 - - TRBJ1-2 TRBV6-5 CASRLDSRYGYTF TGTGCCAGCAGGCTAGACAGCCGCTATGGCTACACCTTC
14 TRBD1 - TRBJ1-4 TRBV5-1 CASSSDRGHEKLFF TGCGCCAGCAGCTCCGACAGGGGGCATGAAAAACTGTTTTTT
15 - - TRBJ2-7 TRBV11-2 CASSLSGGRHYEQYF TGTGCCAGCAGCTTAAGTGGGGGGAGGCACTACGAGCAGTACTTC
12 - - TRBJ1-1 TRBV30 CAWRGGATEAFF TGTGCCTGGAGGGGGGGGGCTACTGAAGCTTTCTTT
13 - - TRBJ1-2 TRBV6-1 CASKSRGLDGYTF TGTGCCAGCAAAAGCCGGGGGCTTGATGGCTACACCTTC
12 TRBD1 - TRBJ2-7 TRBV6-1 CASSRTGDEQYF TGTGCCAGCAGCCGGACAGGGGACGAGCAGTACTTC
12 - - TRBJ2-7 TRBV7-8 CASSNVDYEQYF TGTGCCAGCAGCAACGTCGACTACGAGCAGTACTTC
15 TRBD2 - TRBJ2-3 TRBV19 CASSPSGVRSDTQYF TGTGCCAGTAGTCCTAGCGGGGTAAGGTCAGATACGCAGTATTTT
12 - once TRBJ2-7 TRBV7-9 CASSPLRNEQYF TGTGCCAGCAGCCCCCTTCGGAACGAGCAGTACTTC
13 - - TRBJ1-2 TRBV25-1 CASSESGGYGYTF TGTGCCAGCAGTGAATCGGGGGGCTATGGCTACACCTTC
13 - - TRBJ1-2 TRBV6-6 CASSRTAAGGYTF TGTGCCAGCAGTAGGACCGCCGCCGGAGGCTACACCTTC
14 - few TRBJ1-2 TRBV5-4 CASSEAGQRWGYTF TGTGCCAGCAGCGAAGCGGGACAACGGTGGGGCTACACCTTC
14 - once TRBJ2-1 TRBV2 CASSVLGVNNEQFF TGTGCCAGCAGTGTGCTAGGCGTTAACAATGAGCAGTTCTTC
14 TRBD2 - TRBJ2-3 TRBV7-9 CASRSLASTDTQYF TGTGCCAGCAGATCACTAGCGAGCACAGATACGCAGTATTTT
15 TRBD1 - TRBJ2-2 TRBV10-3 CAISLDRGGTGELFF TGTGCCATCAGCCTCGACAGGGGCGGCACCGGGGAGCTGTTTTTT
11 - - TRBJ2-7 TRBV2 CASSFQLEQYF TGTGCCAGCAGTTTCCAGCTTGAGCAGTACTTC
16 - - TRBJ2-5 TRBV2 CASSGRLHGGGETQYF TGTGCCAGCAGCGGCAGGCTTCATGGGGGTGGTGAGACCCAGTACTTC
19 TRBD2 - TRBJ2-5 TRBV5-1 CASSSRGLKGAGGQETQYF TGCGCCAGCAGCTCCAGGGGCCTGAAGGGAGCGGGAGGGCAAGAGACCCAGTACTTC
17 TRBD2 - TRBJ2-3 TRBV18 CASSPPTQRDLADTQYF TGTGCCAGCTCACCACCGACGCAGCGGGACCTGGCAGATACGCAGTATTTT
17 TRBD1 few TRBJ2-3 TRBV9 CASSVAPQGSGTDTQYF TGTGCCAGCAGCGTAGCCCCACAGGGGAGTGGCACAGATACGCAGTATTTT
15 - - TRBJ2-5 TRBV4-3 CASSQDSTGQETQYF TGCGCCAGCAGCCAGGATTCGACAGGCCAAGAGACCCAGTACTTC
14 - - TRBJ1-1 TRBV21-1 CASVRIRENTEAFF TGTGCCAGCGTAAGGATTCGGGAGAACACTGAAGCTTTCTTT
13 TRBD1 once TRBJ2-2 TRBV5-4 CASSNRGTGELFF TGTGCCAGCAGCAACAGGGGCACCGGGGAGCTGTTTTTT
15 - - TRBJ2-4 TRBV18 CASSPPLVAKNIQYF TGTGCCAGCTCACCACCGTTGGTAGCCAAAAACATTCAGTACTTC
12 TRBD1 - TRBJ2-5 TRBV2 CASSGQGETQYF TGTGCCAGCTCTGGACAGGGAGAGACCCAGTACTTC
19 TRBD1 - TRBJ2-1 TRBV4-1 CASSQDPPHRGYSYNEQFF TGCGCCAGCAGCCAAGACCCGCCTCACAGGGGGTACTCCTACAATGAGCAGTTCTTC
16 - - TRBJ2-6 TRBV18 CASSPPAGSGANVLTF TGTGCCAGCTCACCACCGGCAGGGTCCGGGGCCAACGTCCTGACTTTC
15 - - TRBJ2-4 TRBV2 CASSSPLASKNIQYF TGTGCCAGCAGTTCCCCTCTTGCATCCAAAAACATTCAGTACTTC
12 - - TRBJ1-2 TRBV28 CASSLGGYGYTF TGTGCCAGCAGTTTAGGGGGCTATGGCTACACCTTC
19 - few TRBJ1-1 TRBV4-1 CASSPGEQGLMMKNTEAFF TGCGCCAGCAGCCCCGGGGAGCAAGGGCTGATGATGAAGAACACTGAAGCTTTCTTT
15 TRBD2 - TRBJ2-3 TRBV9 CASSVGTTSTDTQYF TGTGCCAGCAGCGTTGGGACTACCAGCACAGATACGCAGTATTTT
15 - once TRBJ2-3 TRBV30 CAWSTGEKPPDTQYF TGTGCCTGGAGTACGGGGGAGAAACCTCCAGATACGCAGTATTTT
16 - - TRBJ2-3 TRBV7-9 CASSLFGAVTTDTQYF TGTGCCAGCAGCTTGTTCGGGGCGGTAACCACAGATACGCAGTATTTT
14 TRBD1 - TRBJ2-7 TRBV5-1 CASSDRDRGSEQYF TGCGCCAGCAGCGACCGGGACAGGGGCTCCGAGCAGTACTTC
13 - - TRBJ2-3 TRBV4-1 CASSHTSADTQYF TGCGCCAGCAGCCACACCTCAGCAGATACGCAGTATTTT
14 TRBD2 - TRBJ2-7 TRBV2 CASSGRGGSYEQYF TGTGCCAGCAGTGGGCGGGGGGGTTCCTACGAGCAGTACTTC
15 - - TRBJ2-2 TRBV4-2 CASSLGDANTGELFF TGTGCCAGCAGCCTTGGGGACGCGAACACCGGGGAGCTGTTTTTT
13 - - TRBJ1-1 TRBV30 CAWEDGDYTEAFF TGTGCCTGGGAGGACGGAGACTACACTGAAGCTTTCTTT
16 - - TRBJ2-1 TRBV5-4 CASSLGAGNSYNEQFF TGTGCCAGCAGCTTGGGGGCAGGGAACTCCTACAATGAGCAGTTCTTC
16 TRBD1 - TRBJ2-7 TRBV4-3 CASSQEIGTGRGEQYF TGCGCCAGCAGCCAAGAAATTGGGACAGGGAGAGGCGAGCAGTACTTC
16 - - TRBJ2-2 TRBV21-1 CASSKERLANTGELFF TGTGCCAGCAGCAAAGAAAGACTAGCGAACACCGGGGAGCTGTTTTTT
13 - once TRBJ2-4 TRBV11-3 CASSLGTTNIQYF TGTGCCAGCAGCTTAGGGACGACGAACATTCAGTACTTC
14 - - TRBJ2-1 TRBV5-4 CASSVSGLGNEQFF TGTGCCAGCAGCGTTAGCGGCTTGGGGAATGAGCAGTTCTTC
12 - - TRBJ1-2 TRBV29-1 CSGRDAWDGYTF TGCAGCGGTAGGGACGCTTGGGATGGCTACACCTTC
19 - - TRBJ2-3 TRBV4-1 CASSHYRGAREAGTDTQYF TGCGCCAGCAGCCACTACAGGGGGGCACGGGAGGCCGGTACAGATACGCAGTATTTT